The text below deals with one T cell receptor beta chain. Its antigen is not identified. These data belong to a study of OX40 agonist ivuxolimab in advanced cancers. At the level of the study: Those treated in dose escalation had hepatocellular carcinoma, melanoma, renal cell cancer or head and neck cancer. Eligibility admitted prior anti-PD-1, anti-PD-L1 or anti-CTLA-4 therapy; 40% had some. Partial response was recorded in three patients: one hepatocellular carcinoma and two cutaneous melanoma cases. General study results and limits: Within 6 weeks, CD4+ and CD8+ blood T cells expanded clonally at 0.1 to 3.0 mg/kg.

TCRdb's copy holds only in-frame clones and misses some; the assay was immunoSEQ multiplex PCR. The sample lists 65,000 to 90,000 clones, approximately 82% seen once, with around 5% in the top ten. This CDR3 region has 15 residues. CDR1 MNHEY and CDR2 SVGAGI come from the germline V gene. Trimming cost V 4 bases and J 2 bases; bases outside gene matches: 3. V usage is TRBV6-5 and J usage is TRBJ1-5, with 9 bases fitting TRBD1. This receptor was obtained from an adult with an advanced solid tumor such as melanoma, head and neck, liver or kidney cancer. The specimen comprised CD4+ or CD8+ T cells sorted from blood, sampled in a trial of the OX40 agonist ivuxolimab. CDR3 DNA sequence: TGTGCCAGCAGTTCCGGGACAGGGCGCAATCAGCCCCAGCATTTT. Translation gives CASSSGTGRNQPQHF.